This TCR beta chain was documented in a study of blood T cell repertoires in COVID-19. About the study: Acute and convalescent COVID-19 specimens originated in the United States, Italy and Spain. T cells, B-cell-depleted T cells, or PBMCs provided the cDNA or gDNA that served as material.

Original processing notes: From reference gene primer amplification, estimates of nucleated cell counts were derived. Clones were sequenced by immunoSEQ multiplex PCR, and TCRdb holds only the in-frame ones, with some missing. Clonal size and the V and J genes are those of that table, whereas D and trimming came from the DNA. The table lists 200,000 to 250,000 clones, 60% to 85% of them singletons. V was pared by 5 bases and J by 6 bases, with 8 bases of the junction left unmatched. The germline CDR1 and CDR2 sequences are SGHVS and FQNEAQ. This CDR3 spans 14 amino acids. The TCR comes from a woman in her seventies with acute or convalescent COVID-19. The rearrangement uses TRBV7-8 and TRBJ1-2; 8 bases match TRBD1. What was sequenced was peripheral blood. The CDR3 DNA reads TGTGCCAGCAGCCCTGGACAGGGCGAGAATGGCTACACCTTC. This encodes CASSPGQGENGYTF.